A selection of T cell receptor beta chains follows, all from one sample in a study of TIL therapy for anti-PD-1-resistant metastatic lung cancer. Assay used: immunoSEQ multiplex PCR; TCRdb lists only in-frame clones, some missing. The sample lists about 95,000 clones, around 71% seen once, with roughly 9.7% in the top ten. Sample: tumor tissue, taken at baseline. Receptor source: a person aged 25-79 years with non-small cell lung cancer. Both conserved end residues are part of each CDR3. The D gene is left open where the match is weak. Not every row has a clone size; where given, it reads once, few, many or a size class.

v_call,j_call,clone_size,d_call,cdr3_nt,cdr3_aa
TRBV5-6,TRBJ2-3,.,.,TGTGCCAGCAGCTTAGGGAATACGCAGTATTTT,CASSLGNTQYF
TRBV19,TRBJ2-5,.,TRBD2,TGTGCCAGTAGCTGGACTAGCGAGAACCAAGAGACCCAGTACTTC,CASSWTSENQETQYF
TRBV18,TRBJ2-1,.,.,TGTGCCAGCTCGGAACAGCGAAATGAGCAGTTCTTC,CASSEQRNEQFF
TRBV7-2,TRBJ2-3,.,TRBD2,TGTGCCAGCAGCTTACTAGCGGGATTTGATACGCAGTATTTT,CASSLLAGFDTQYF
TRBV12-3/TRBV12-4,TRBJ2-7,few,.,TGTGCCAGCAGTAGAACCGAGCAGTACTTC,CASSRTEQYF
TRBV9,TRBJ2-1,.,TRBD2,TGTGCCAGCAGCGGTGGGACTAGAATGTACAATGAGCAGTTCTTC,CASSGGTRMYNEQFF
TRBV6-6,TRBJ2-1,.,TRBD1,TGTGCGGGACAGGGATACAATGAGCAGTTCTTC,CAGQGYNEQFF
TRBV9,TRBJ1-5,few,.,TGTGCCAGCAGCGTAGGCGAGGGGTCAAATCAGCCCCAGCATTTT,CASSVGEGSNQPQHF
TRBV4-3,TRBJ1-4,.,TRBD1,TGCGCCAGCAGCCAAGCTCATTTCAGGGGGCTTGAAAAACTGTTTTTT,CASSQAHFRGLEKLFF
TRBV7-9,TRBJ2-5,.,TRBD1,TGTGCCAGCAGCTTAGGAGACAGGGGTCGCGAAGAGACCCAGTACTTC,CASSLGDRGREETQYF
TRBV7-3,TRBJ2-2,.,TRBD1,TGTGCCAGCAGCCGGGACAGCTCTATTACTAACACCGGGGAGCTGTTTTTT,CASSRDSSITNTGELFF
TRBV30,TRBJ2-1,.,TRBD1,TGTGCCTGGAGGATGGGGGACAGGGATATCAATGAGCAGTTCTTC,CAWRMGDRDINEQFF
TRBV28,TRBJ2-7,.,.,TGTGCCAGCAGGGACACATTTTACGAGCAGTACTTC,CASRDTFYEQYF
TRBV6-5,TRBJ2-7,.,.,TGTGCCAGCAGACCCGGGACACCCCCCTACGAGCAGTACTTC,CASRPGTPPYEQYF
TRBV18,TRBJ1-4,.,.,TGTGCCAGCTCACCTGCAGGGGTTTATGAAAAACTGTTTTTT,CASSPAGVYEKLFF
TRBV5-4,TRBJ2-2,.,TRBD2,TGTGCCAGCAGACCTAGTATGACTAGCTCGGCCACCGGGGAGCTGTTTTTT,CASRPSMTSSATGELFF
TRBV18,TRBJ1-3,.,.,TGTGCCAGCTCACCCGCCAGGGGCTCTGGAAACACCATATATTTT,CASSPARGSGNTIYF
TRBV18,TRBJ2-3,.,.,TGTGCCAGCTCACGTACTAGCACAGATACGCAGTATTTT,CASSRTSTDTQYF
TRBV11-2,TRBJ2-1,.,.,TGTGCCAGCAGCCCCGGACCGAATGAGGGTGAGCAGTTCTTC,CASSPGPNEGEQFF
TRBV13,TRBJ1-1,few,.,TGTGCCAGCAGCCTCGGAGCGGGACCCGGGAAAGCTTTCTTT,CASSLGAGPGKAFF
TRBV18,TRBJ2-2,.,TRBD2,TGTGCCAGCTCACCTCGGGGGGACACCGGGGAGCTGTTTTTT,CASSPRGDTGELFF
TRBV4-1,TRBJ2-7,.,.,TGCGCCAGCAGCTTCGACAGGTACAACTCCTACGAGCAGTACTTC,CASSFDRYNSYEQYF
TRBV19,TRBJ1-2,.,.,TGTGCCAGTAGTGGTGGCTCTAACTATGGCTACACCTTC,CASSGGSNYGYTF
TRBV5-1,TRBJ2-1,.,.,TGCGCCAGCAGCTTGGGACCCGAGCAGTTCTTC,CASSLGPEQFF
TRBV7-2,TRBJ1-6,.,.,TGTGCCAGCAGCCCAGGCTACAGCTATAATTCACCCCTCCACTTT,CASSPGYSYNSPLHF
TRBV3-1/TRBV3-2,TRBJ2-1,once,TRBD2,TGTGCCAGCAGCCAAGATGGGGTGAGCGGGATTGAGCAGTTCTTC,CASSQDGVSGIEQFF